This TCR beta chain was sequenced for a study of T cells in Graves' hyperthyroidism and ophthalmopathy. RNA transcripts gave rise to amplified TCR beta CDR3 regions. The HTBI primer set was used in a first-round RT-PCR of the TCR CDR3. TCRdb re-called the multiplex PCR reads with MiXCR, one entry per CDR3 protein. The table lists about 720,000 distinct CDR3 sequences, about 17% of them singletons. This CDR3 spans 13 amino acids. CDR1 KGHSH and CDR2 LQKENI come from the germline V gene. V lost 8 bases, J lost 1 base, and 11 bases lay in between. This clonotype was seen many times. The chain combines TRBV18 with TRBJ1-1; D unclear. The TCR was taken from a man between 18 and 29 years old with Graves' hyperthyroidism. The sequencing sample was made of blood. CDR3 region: CASTDGRNTEAFF. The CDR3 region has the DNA TGTGCCAGCACGGACGGGAGGAACACTGAAGCTTTCTTT.